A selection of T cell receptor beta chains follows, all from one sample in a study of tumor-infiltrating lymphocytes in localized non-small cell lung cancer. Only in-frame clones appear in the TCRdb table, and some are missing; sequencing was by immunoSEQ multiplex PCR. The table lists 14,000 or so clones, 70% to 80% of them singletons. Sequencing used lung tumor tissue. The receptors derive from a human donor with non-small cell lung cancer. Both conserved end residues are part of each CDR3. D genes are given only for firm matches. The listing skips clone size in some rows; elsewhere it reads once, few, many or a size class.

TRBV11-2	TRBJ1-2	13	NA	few	CASSLGRRYGYTF	TGTGCCAGCAGCTTAGGACGACGTTATGGCTACACCTTC
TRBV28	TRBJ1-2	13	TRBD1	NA	CASSSPGQYGYTF	TGTGCCAGCAGTTCGCCGGGACAGTATGGCTACACCTTC
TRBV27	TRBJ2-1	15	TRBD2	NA	CASSPLAGGSDEQFF	TGTGCCAGCAGTCCACTAGCGGGAGGATCGGATGAGCAGTTCTTC
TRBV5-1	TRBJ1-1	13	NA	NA	CASSLSRGTEAFF	TGCGCCAGCAGCTTGTCCAGGGGCACTGAAGCTTTCTTT
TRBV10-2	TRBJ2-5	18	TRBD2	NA	CASMGGTSGSRSVETQYF	TGCGCCAGCATGGGGGGGACTAGCGGGTCCCGGTCCGTGGAGACCCAGTACTTC
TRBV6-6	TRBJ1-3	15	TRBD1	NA	CASSRTGDSGNTIYF	TGTGCCAGCAGCCGGACAGGGGACTCTGGAAACACCATATATTTT
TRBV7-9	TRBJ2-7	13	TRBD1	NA	CASSRGQRDEQYF	TGTGCCAGCAGCCGGGGACAGAGGGACGAGCAGTACTTC
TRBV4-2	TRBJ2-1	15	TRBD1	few	CASSRAGTGFNEQFF	TGTGCCAGCAGCCGAGCCGGGACAGGGTTCAATGAGCAGTTCTTC
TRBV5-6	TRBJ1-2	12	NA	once	CASSVGAYGYTF	TGTGCCAGCAGTGTAGGAGCCTATGGCTACACCTTC
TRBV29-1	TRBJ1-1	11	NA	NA	CSVEPGAEAFF	TGCAGCGTTGAACCGGGGGCTGAAGCTTTCTTT
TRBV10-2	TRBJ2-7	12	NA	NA	CASSHSTYEQYF	TGCGCCAGCAGCCACTCCACCTACGAGCAGTACTTC
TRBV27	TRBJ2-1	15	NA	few	CASSLSSGNYNEQFF	TGTGCCAGCAGTTTATCTAGCGGCAACTACAATGAGCAGTTCTTC
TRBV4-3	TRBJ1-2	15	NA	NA	CASSQGYREHYGYTF	TGCGCCAGCAGCCAAGGGTACAGGGAGCACTATGGCTACACCTTC
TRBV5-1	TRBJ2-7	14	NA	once	CASSLTGFSYEQYF	TGCGCCAGCAGCTTGACAGGGTTCTCCTACGAGCAGTACTTC
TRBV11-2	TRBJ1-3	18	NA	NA	CASSLDLIGGGTGNTIYF	TGTGCCAGCAGCTTAGATCTTATAGGCGGGGGGACTGGAAACACCATATATTTT
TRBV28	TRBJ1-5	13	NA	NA	CASTPIVNQPQHF	TGTGCCAGCACCCCCATCGTCAATCAGCCCCAGCATTTT
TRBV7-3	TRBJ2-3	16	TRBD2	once	CASSLSSAGGSDTQYF	TGTGCCAGCAGCTTAAGTTCAGCGGGGGGGTCAGATACGCAGTATTTT
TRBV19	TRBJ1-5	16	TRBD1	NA	CATQGGRHNVIKSQHF	TGTGCCACCCAGGGGGGCCGCCATAACGTCATCAAGTCCCAGCATTTT
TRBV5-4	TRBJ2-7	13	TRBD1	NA	CASSPQGYYEQYF	TGTGCCAGCAGCCCACAGGGGTACTACGAGCAGTACTTC
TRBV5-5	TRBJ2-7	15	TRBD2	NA	CASSQVLAGPYEQYF	TGTGCCAGCAGCCAGGTCCTAGCGGGACCCTACGAGCAGTACTTC
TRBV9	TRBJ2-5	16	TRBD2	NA	CASSGPASGGGETQYF	TGTGCCAGCAGCGGCCCCGCCAGCGGGGGTGGGGAGACCCAGTACTTC
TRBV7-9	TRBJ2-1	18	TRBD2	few	CASSPWTSGGPEYNEQFF	TGTGCCAGCAGCCCCTGGACTAGCGGGGGGCCAGAATACAATGAGCAGTTCTTC
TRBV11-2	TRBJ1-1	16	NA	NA	CASSLRGIGANTEAFF	TGTGCCAGCAGCTTACGGGGGATCGGGGCCAACACTGAAGCTTTCTTT